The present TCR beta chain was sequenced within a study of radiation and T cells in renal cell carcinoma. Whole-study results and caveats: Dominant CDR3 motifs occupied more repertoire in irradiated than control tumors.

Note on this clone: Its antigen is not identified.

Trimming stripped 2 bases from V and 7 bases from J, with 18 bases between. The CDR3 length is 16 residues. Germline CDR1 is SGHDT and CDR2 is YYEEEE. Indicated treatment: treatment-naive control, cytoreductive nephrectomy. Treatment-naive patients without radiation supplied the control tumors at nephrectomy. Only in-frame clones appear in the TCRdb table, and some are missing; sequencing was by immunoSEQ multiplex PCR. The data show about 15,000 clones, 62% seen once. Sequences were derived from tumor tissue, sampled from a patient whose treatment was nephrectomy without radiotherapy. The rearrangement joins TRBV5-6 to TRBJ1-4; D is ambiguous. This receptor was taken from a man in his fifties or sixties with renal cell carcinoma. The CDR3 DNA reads TGTGCCAGCAGCTTATCGGAGCTGGCGTATCCTGAAAAACTGTTTTTT. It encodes CASSLSELAYPEKLFF.